Given below is one TCR beta chain in context. Generated by immunoSEQ multiplex PCR, the TCRdb table keeps only in-frame clones and is missing some. The sample consists of 300,000 to 450,000 clones, roughly 87% of them appearing once. Study members were between about 18 and 100 years old and lived in 20 to 30 US regions. This entry comes from a study of blood T cell repertoires in COVID-19. The specimen was PBMCs or T cells enriched from blood (not recorded which). The clonotype originates from a woman between 25 and 40 years old who had recovered from COVID-19.

The CDR3 region is CASSVRRDRGSGNTIYF. Written as DNA, the CDR3 is TGTGCCAGCAGTGTGCGCCGGGACAGGGGATCGGGAAACACCATATATTTT. The chain couples TRBV2 to TRBJ1-3; 10 nucleotides line up with TRBD1. This CDR3 has 17 amino acids. J lost 4 bases, V lost 4 bases, and 10 bases had no gene match. Germline V lookup: CDR1 SNHLY, CDR2 FYNNEI.